This T cell receptor (beta chain) was recovered during a study of Graves' ophthalmopathy and Graves' hyperthyroidism. The study's findings and limits: Blood also held most thyroid clonotypes expanded above 0.001 frequency.

RNA transcripts provided the template for amplifying TCR beta CDR3 regions. HTBI-primed first-round RT-PCR preceded second-round multiplex PCR. TCRdb called the multiplex PCR reads again in MiXCR, with one record for every CDR3 protein. The table has about 500,000 distinct CDR3 sequences, 13% to 15% seen once; the top ten hold around 9.8%. This clonotype was recorded many times. Its target is not known. The diagnosis was founded upon clinical symptoms, serum thyroxine, TRAb, thyroid ultrasound and orbital computed tomography. The CDR3 has 12 amino acids. Trimming pared 5 bases from V and 1 base from J, leaving 8 bases between. Germline V gene data show CDR1 as SQVTM and CDR2 as ANQGSEA.

Sample: blood. This chain joins TRBV29-1 and TRBJ2-5; D uncertain. This sequence was found in a young woman with Graves' ophthalmopathy. CDR3 in amino acids: CSVRPLQETQYF. The DNA of the CDR3 is TGCAGCGTTCGACCCCTCCAAGAGACCCAGTACTTC.